The TCR beta chain under discussion was sequenced for a study of OX40 agonist ivuxolimab in advanced cancers. On the study more broadly: The group had a mean age of around 64 years, ranged from roughly 23 to 85, and was 82.7% male. People who had prior anti-PD-1, anti-PD-L1 or anti-CTLA-4 therapy could take part, and roughly 40% had some.

The protocol was immunoSEQ multiplex PCR, while the TCRdb copy is restricted to in-frame clones and leaves out a portion. This table has about 40,000 clones, more than 75% appearing once. Study findings and constraints: CD4+ T cells averaged fewer expanded clones than CD8+ T cells. Circulating CD4+ and CD8+ T cells showed clonal expansion by week 6 at 0.1 to 3.0 mg/kg.

This CDR3 has 14 residues. V was shortened by 8 bases and J by 4 bases, with 15 bases between the two germline ends. Germline CDR1 is SNHLY and CDR2 is FYNNEI. Points on this clone: Its antigen is undetermined.

This TCR was sampled from an adult with an advanced solid tumor such as melanoma, head and neck, liver or kidney cancer. J is TRBJ1-5 and V is TRBV2; D remains ambiguous. This sample comprised CD4+ or CD8+ T cells sorted from blood, obtained in a trial of the OX40 agonist ivuxolimab. The CDR3 loop reads CASGGRAGNQPQHF. CDR3 nucleotides: TGTGCCAGCGGCGGCCGGGCGGGGAATCAGCCCCAGCATTTT.